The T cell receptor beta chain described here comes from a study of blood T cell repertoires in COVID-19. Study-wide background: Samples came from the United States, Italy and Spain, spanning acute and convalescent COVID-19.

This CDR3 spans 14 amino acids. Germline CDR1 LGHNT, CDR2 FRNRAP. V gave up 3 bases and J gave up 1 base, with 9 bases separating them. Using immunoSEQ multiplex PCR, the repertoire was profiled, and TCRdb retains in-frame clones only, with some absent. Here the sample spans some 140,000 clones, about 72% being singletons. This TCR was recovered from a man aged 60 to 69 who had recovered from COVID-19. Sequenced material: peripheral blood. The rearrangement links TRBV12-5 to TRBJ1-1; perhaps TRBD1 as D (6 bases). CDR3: CASGLGGGNTEAFF. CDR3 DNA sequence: TGTGCTAGTGGTTTAGGGGGGGGGAACACTGAAGCTTTCTTT.